The clone carrying this T cell receptor (beta chain) is judged medium-sized. This entry is derived from a study of T cells in localized non-small cell lung cancer. V lost 5 bases to trimming and J lost 0 bases; unmatched junction nucleotides: 5. Germline values: CDR1 MNHGY, CDR2 SAAAGT. This CDR3 comprises 16 residues. Assay: immunoSEQ multiplex PCR; the TCRdb copy retains only in-frame clones and omits some. The data show about 1,400 clones, with 24% seen just once and around 11% held by the top ten. The sequenced sample was lung tumor tissue, obtained before any cancer treatment. V usage is TRBV6-8 and J usage is TRBJ1-4; TRBD1 matches 8 bases. The receptor comes from a male donor aged 60 or over with stage II lung adenocarcinoma. DNA of the CDR3: TGTGCCAGCAGTAAAGACAGGGGTGCAACTAATGAAAAACTGTTTTTT. Translating it yields CASSKDRGATNEKLFF.